The 15 T cell receptor beta chains reported below all come from one sample, sequenced in a study of T cells in Graves' hyperthyroidism and ophthalmopathy. TCR beta CDR3 regions were amplified from RNA. First-round RT-PCR targeting the TCR CDR3 was performed with the HTBI primer set. Using its own MiXCR run on the multiplex PCR reads, TCRdb lists one record per CDR3 protein. The data contain 300,000 to 350,000 distinct CDR3 sequences, approximately 15% of them singletons. Sequences were obtained from blood. The receptors shown here come from a man aged 30-40 years with Graves' hyperthyroidism.

This clonotype came up many times. The chain employs TRBV20-1 and TRBJ1-1; no firm D call. Germline V CDR1 and CDR2: DFQATT, SNEGSKA (reference sequence). This CDR3 spans 12 amino acids. Trimming took 2 bases from V and 8 from J, leaving 12 bases between them. The CDR3 nucleotides are TGCAGTGCTAGACCATGGGCGGGAGAAGCTTTCTTT. It translates to CSARPWAGEAFF.

A remark on this clonotype: A clone one base away is much larger, so this may be a read error. V usage is TRBV7-2 and J usage is TRBJ1-1, with a possible D match to TRBD1 (6 bases). The CDR3 runs 18 residues. Germline V gene lookup returns CDR1 SGHTA and CDR2 FQGNSA. CDR3 bases: TGTGCCTGCAGCTTAGCGTTAAGGGGGAGGGGAATGAACACTGAAGCTTTCTTT. This translates into CACSLALRGRGMNTEAFF.

This clonotype has at least ten counts. This chain uses TRBV24-1 with TRBJ1-1; D might be TRBD1 (6 bases). With 6 bases removed from V and 1 base from J, the gap between germline ends came to 8 bases. This CDR3 contains 13 residues. In germline, CDR1 is KGHDR, CDR2 SFDVKD. CDR3 amino acids: CATSSRGNTEAFF. For the CDR3, the DNA is TGTGCCACCAGTTCCAGGGGGAACACTGAAGCTTTCTTT.

As to this clonotype: One base away lies a much larger clone, so this may be a sequencing read error. In DNA form, the CDR3 reads TGTGGCAGCAGTGCCCTGAACACTGAAGCTTTCTTT. This gives the protein CGSSALNTEAFF. This chain joins TRBV6-9 and TRBJ1-1, with D hard to call. CDR3 size: 12 residues. In germline, CDR1 is MNHGY, CDR2 SVAAGI.

This clonotype occurred a few times. The chain couples TRBV19 to TRBJ1-5; D uncertain. CDR3 length: 13 amino acids. Germline V lookup: CDR1 LNHDA, CDR2 SQIVND (reference sequence). V was clipped by 6 bases and J by 5 bases, with 11 bases between them. The CDR3 here is CASRTTDDQPQHF. The CDR3 coding sequence is TGTGCCAGTAGAACCACGGACGATCAGCCCCAGCATTTT. Full variable domain (missing parts from reference TRBV19 and TRBJ1-5): DGGITQSPKYLFRKEGQNVTLSCEQNLNHDAMYWYRQDPGQGLRLIYYSQIVNDFQKGDIAEGYSVSREKKESFPLTVTSAQKNPTAFYLCASRTTDDQPQHFGDGTRLSIL.

This clonotype was observed many times. The chain has TRBV28 and TRBJ1-6, with D possibly TRBD1 on 6 matching bases. Germline values: CDR1 MDHEN, CDR2 SYDVKM. V was cut by 9 bases and J by 7 bases, with 28 bases left in between. CDR3 length: 18 amino acids. The CDR3 sequence: CARETGPHDLTFNSPLHF. For the CDR3, the DNA is TGTGCCAGGGAGACAGGCCCTCATGACCTTACCTTCAATTCACCCCTCCACTTT.

The rearrangement links TRBV29-1 to TRBJ2-7; D call uncertain. Trimming pared 0 bases from V and 5 bases from J, leaving 14 bases between. Per germline, CDR1 SQVTM and CDR2 ANQGSEA. The CDR3 contains 14 residues. The CDR3 DNA reads TGCAGCGTTGAAGATGGGATGGCAATCCACGAGCAGTACTTC. It is translated as CSVEDGMAIHEQYF.

This clonotype has at least ten counts. The gene calls are TRBV2 and TRBJ2-7; D not resolved. Germline CDR1 and CDR2: SNHLY and FYNNEI. This CDR3 region has 11 residues. V lost 7 bases and J lost 4, with 8 bases in between. DNA of the CDR3: TGTGCCAGCATCCTGATTTACGAGCAGTACTTC. It specifies CASILIYEQYF.

The V gene is TRBV9, the J gene TRBJ2-3; TRBD2 matches at 8 bases. Germline V gene data show CDR1 as SGDLS and CDR2 as YYNGEE. Trimming removed 1 base from V and 2 bases from J; junction bases left unmatched: 3. This CDR3 contains 15 residues. Here the CDR3 reads CASSVTGGATDTQYF. CDR3 DNA: TGTGCCAGCAGCGTAACGGGGGGGGCCACAGATACGCAGTATTTT. The full variable domain, rest sourced from reference TRBV9 and TRBJ2-3, is DSGVTQTPKHLITATGQRVTLRCSPRSGDLSVYWYQQSLDQGLQFLIQYYNGEERAKGNILERFSAQQFPDLHSELNLSSLELGDSALYFCASSVTGGATDTQYFGPGTRLTVL.

This clonotype showed up many times. The rearrangement uses TRBV5-1 and TRBJ2-5, with a tentative D call TRBD2 (5 bases). The CDR3 contains 15 residues. V lost 2 bases and J 1 base, leaving 12 bases between the germline ends. Germline V gives CDR1 SGHRS, CDR2 YFSETQ. The CDR3 sequence is CASSFRGDLQETQYF. The CDR3 region has the DNA TGCGCCAGCAGCTTCCGGGGAGACCTCCAAGAGACCCAGTACTTC.

There are many counts of this clonotype. This chain links TRBV11-2 with TRBJ2-1, with D unresolved. CDR1 and CDR2 from the germline V gene are SGHAT and FQNNGV. V gave up 1 base and J gave up 4 bases, with 8 bases separating them. CDR3 length: 14 amino acids. CDR3 residues: CASSLVQDYNEQFF. The CDR3 region has the DNA TGTGCCAGCAGCTTAGTTCAGGATTACAATGAGCAGTTCTTC.

The chain employs TRBV7-9 and TRBJ1-4; D gene unclear. V dropped 3 bases and J dropped 2 bases, with 7 bases sitting between them. This CDR3 spans 14 amino acids. Germline CDR1 reads SEHNR; CDR2 reads FQNEAQ (reference sequence). CDR3 loop: CASSFYITNEKLFF. The CDR3 coding sequence is TGTGCCAGCAGCTTCTACATTACTAATGAAAAACTGTTTTTT.

This clonotype was recorded once. V and J are TRBV3-1 and TRBJ2-3; 14 bases are a match to TRBD2. The germline CDR1 and CDR2 sequences are LGHDT and YNNKEL (reference sequence). With V trimmed by 5 bases and J by 4 bases, 2 bases remained unmatched. This CDR3 has 15 amino acids. CDR3 DNA: TGTGCCAGCAGCTTGACTAGCGGGAGGGCAGATACGCAGTATTTT. This sequence encodes CASSLTSGRADTQYF.

This clonotype was observed once. This chain links TRBV20-1 with TRBJ1-5, with 8 bases matching TRBD1. CDR3 length: 13 amino acids. With 5 bases clipped from V and 6 bases from J, the junction kept 6 bases outside the gene matches. Germline values: CDR1 DFQATT, CDR2 SNEGSKA (reference sequence). DNA for the CDR3: TGCAGTGCTCGGACAGGGCAGGGTCAGCCCCAGCATTTT. This translates into CSARTGQGQPQHF.

The chain joins TRBV9 to TRBJ2-2; the match to TRBD2 covers 7 bases. V shed 4 bases, J shed 5 bases, and the junction held 11 bases outside the gene matches. The CDR3 sequence is 16 residues long. CDR1 and CDR2 from the germline V gene are SGDLS and YYNGEE. The CDR3 protein is CASSPRSGGGTGELFF. The CDR3 coding sequence is TGTGCCAGCAGCCCTCGGTCGGGAGGTGGGACCGGGGAGCTGTTTTTT.